Listed below are T cell receptor beta chains from one sample, sequenced in a study of response to subunit inactivated influenza vaccine. TCRdb itself ran the RT-PCR reads through MiXCR, one entry per CDR3 protein. There are roughly 630,000 distinct CDR3 sequences in the sample; less than 15% occur only once, and roughly 7.2% lies in the top ten. This material consisted of PBMCs from blood, taken less than 15 days before vaccination. The receptor set was obtained from a man in his forties or fifties who received an inactivated influenza vaccine. CDR3s include the opening cysteine and the closing phenylalanine or tryptophan. D genes are given only for firm matches. Some rows have no size entry. The others give once, few or many, or a class for an expanded clone.

clone size,D gene,V gene,J gene,CDR3 DNA,CDR3 protein
few,.,TRBV6-1,TRBJ2-3,TGTGCCAGCAGTCCATCCGGGCTAGCAGCTAGCACAGATACGCAGTATTTT,CASSPSGLAASTDTQYF
few,.,TRBV4-2,TRBJ2-5,TGTGCCAGCAGCCAACCAGGGGGGTACCAAGAGACCCAGTACTTC,CASSQPGGYQETQYF
.,TRBD1,TRBV24-1,TRBJ1-5,TGTGCCACCGATGGGACAGAGTATAGCAATCAGCCCCAGCATTTT,CATDGTEYSNQPQHF
.,.,TRBV6-5,TRBJ2-2,TGTGCCAGCATTACCGGAGGGAGTAACACCGGGGAGCTGTTTTTT,CASITGGSNTGELFF
few,.,TRBV7-2,TRBJ2-7,TGTGCCAGCAGCTTCGGGACATTACTCTCCTACGAGCAGTACTTC,CASSFGTLLSYEQYF
.,.,TRBV21-1,TRBJ2-5,TGTGCCAGCAGCAAAGACGATTATAGACTAGCGGGGAAAGAGACCCAGTACTTC,CASSKDDYRLAGKETQYF
few,.,TRBV7-2,TRBJ2-5,TGTGCCAGCAGCTTATATGGCCTGGTCAAAGCGGAGACCCAGTACTTC,CASSLYGLVKAETQYF
few,.,TRBV12-3/TRBV12-4,TRBJ1-1,TGTGCCAGCAGTTTTAAGGGCAGGGTCGTGAACACTGAAGCTTTCTTT,CASSFKGRVVNTEAFF
.,TRBD1,TRBV11-2,TRBJ1-1,TGTGCCAGCAGGCAATTAAACCGGGACAGGGGCCCCACTGAAGCTTTCTTT,CASRQLNRDRGPTEAFF
few,.,TRBV5-1,TRBJ2-3,TGCGCCAGCAACTTGGGGGCGAGAGATACGCAGTATTTT,CASNLGARDTQYF
.,.,TRBV2,TRBJ2-1,TGTGCCAGCAGAAAGGACGGGAGAGATGAGCAGTTCTTC,CASRKDGRDEQFF
.,.,TRBV6-2/TRBV6-3,TRBJ2-3,TGTGCCAGCAGAACTCTGGGGGGTAGCACAGATACGCAGTATTTT,CASRTLGGSTDTQYF
.,TRBD1,TRBV6-2/TRBV6-3,TRBJ2-7,TGTGCCAGCAGCGCCCCCGGACAGGGGTTCTACGAGCAGTACTTC,CASSAPGQGFYEQYF
few,TRBD2,TRBV28,TRBJ2-1,TGTGCCAGCAGTTTAGGGACTAGCGGGAGTGGGCTCAGGGTTGAGCAGTTCTTC,CASSLGTSGSGLRVEQFF
few,.,TRBV12-3/TRBV12-4,TRBJ1-1,TGTGCCAGCAGTATCAGTGCGAACACTGAAGCTTTCTTT,CASSISANTEAFF
few,TRBD1,TRBV10-3,TRBJ2-2,TGTGCCATCAGGGGGACAGGGACCACCGGGGAGCTGTTTTTT,CAIRGTGTTGELFF
few,.,TRBV5-1,TRBJ2-2,TGCGCCAGCAGTGTTAAATCTGGATCCACCGGGGAGCTGTTTTTT,CASSVKSGSTGELFF
.,TRBD1,TRBV27,TRBJ2-7,TGTGCCAGCAGTCGAGGGCCGACAGGGTACGAGCAGTACTTC,CASSRGPTGYEQYF
few,.,TRBV2,TRBJ2-1,TGTGCCAGCAGTCTAGAAGTCACTGAGCAGTTCTTC,CASSLEVTEQFF
.,.,TRBV6-1,TRBJ2-3,TGTGCCAGCAGGGGGGAAGTCCTTAGCACAGATACGCAGTATTTT,CASRGEVLSTDTQYF
.,.,TRBV10-3,TRBJ2-5,TGTGCCATCAGTGAGTCCGGACTACAAGAGACCCAGTACTTC,CAISESGLQETQYF
few,TRBD2,TRBV9,TRBJ2-1,TGTGCCAGCAGCGCCGCCAGCGGGAGTAAGGGTGAGCAGTTCTTC,CASSAASGSKGEQFF
.,.,TRBV20-1,TRBJ1-2,TGCAGTGCTAGTGTGTCGCAGGGAAGCGGGCAGATCTATGGCTACACCTTC,CSASVSQGSGQIYGYTF
few,.,TRBV12-3/TRBV12-4,TRBJ2-3,TGTGCCAGCAGTTTAGACAGTACCCGCACAGATACGCAGTATTTT,CASSLDSTRTDTQYF
.,.,TRBV7-2,TRBJ2-3,TGTGCCAGCCAACCACTTGGCAGGGCCAGCACAGATACGCAGTATTTT,CASQPLGRASTDTQYF
few,.,TRBV6-5,TRBJ1-1,TGTGCCAGCAGTTACTCGATGGTTGTTGCTGAAGCTTTCTTT,CASSYSMVVAEAFF
few,.,TRBV20-1,TRBJ2-1,TGCAGTGCTAGTGGCGGGAACTCCTACAATGAGCAGTTCTTC,CSASGGNSYNEQFF
few,TRBD2,TRBV4-2,TRBJ2-1,TGTGCCAGCAGCCAAGACTCGCTGACTAGCGGGAGCAATGAGCAGTTCTTC,CASSQDSLTSGSNEQFF
few,.,TRBV6-2/TRBV6-3,TRBJ2-1,TGTGCCAGCAGTGGACCGATTTACAATGAGCAGTTCTTC,CASSGPIYNEQFF
few,TRBD2,TRBV9,TRBJ2-1,TGTGCCAGCAGTCTAGGGTTTGCTAGCGGAGACAATGAGCAGTTCTTC,CASSLGFASGDNEQFF
.,.,TRBV7-2,TRBJ2-7,TGTGCCAGCAGCCAACGCGGTTCCTACGAGCAGTACTTC,CASSQRGSYEQYF
few,TRBD1,TRBV12-3/TRBV12-4,TRBJ2-1,TGTGCCATCTTAACCCGGGACAGGGCTTACAATGAGCAGTTCTTC,CAILTRDRAYNEQFF
.,TRBD1,TRBV12-3/TRBV12-4,TRBJ2-2,TGTGCCAGCACCCAGACAGGGTTCGGGGAGCTGTTTTTT,CASTQTGFGELFF
few,.,TRBV6-2/TRBV6-3,TRBJ2-7,TGTGCCAGCAGTTACGTGGACATCCCCTACGAGCAGTACTTC,CASSYVDIPYEQYF
few,.,TRBV3-1,TRBJ2-5,TGTGCCAGCAGCCAAGAAGTATCGGTCAGAAGGGAGACCCAGTACTTC,CASSQEVSVRRETQYF
.,.,TRBV12-3/TRBV12-4,TRBJ1-2,TGTGCCAGCAGGCTTGGGGCCAATGGCTACACCTTC,CASRLGANGYTF
.,TRBD1,TRBV20-1,TRBJ2-5,TGCAGTGCCAAGGGACAGCAAGAGACCCAGTACTTC,CSAKGQQETQYF
.,.,TRBV28,TRBJ2-2,TGTGCCAGCAGTCTAAGGGGGATCCTTGCGGCAAACACCGGGGAGCTGTTTTTT,CASSLRGILAANTGELFF
many,.,TRBV5-1,TRBJ1-5,TGCGCCAGCAGCTTGGGTATGGCCCCAAATCAGCCCCAGCATTTT,CASSLGMAPNQPQHF
few,.,TRBV7-6,TRBJ2-1,TGTGCCAGCAGCTTAATATACAATGAGCAGTTCTTC,CASSLIYNEQFF
.,.,TRBV3-1,TRBJ1-6,TGTGCCAGCAGCCAAGAAGGAGGGAAGGGCTCACCCCTCCACTTT,CASSQEGGKGSPLHF
many,.,TRBV5-1,TRBJ1-5,TGTGCCAGCAGCCTAGGCCAGGGAGCGAATCAGCCCCAGCATTTT,CASSLGQGANQPQHF
many,TRBD1,TRBV6-2/TRBV6-3,TRBJ2-7,TGTGCCAGCAGTTACGTTTGGACAGGGTTCAACGAGCAGTACTTC,CASSYVWTGFNEQYF
many,TRBD2,TRBV5-1,TRBJ2-2,TGCGCCAGCAGCCTGGAACCCGTGACTAGCGGAGAAACGAACACCGGGGAGCTGTTTTTT,CASSLEPVTSGETNTGELFF
.,.,TRBV20-1,TRBJ1-5,TGCAGTGTGGGGGGTAATCAGCCCCAGCATTTT,CSVGGNQPQHF
.,.,TRBV28,TRBJ1-5,TGTGCCAGCAGCTCCCGGACAAGGCGTCAGCCCCAGCATTTT,CASSSRTRRQPQHF
few,.,TRBV7-8,TRBJ2-1,TGTGCCAGCAGCTTAGTATTTGGTCAGGACAATGAGCAGTTCTTC,CASSLVFGQDNEQFF
few,.,TRBV4-1,TRBJ1-5,TGCGCCAGCAGCCAAGTCACATATAGCAATCAGCCCCAGCATTTT,CASSQVTYSNQPQHF
few,.,TRBV24-1,TRBJ2-1,TGTGCCACCAGTGATTATGGGGGGAATGAGCAGTTCTTC,CATSDYGGNEQFF
few,.,TRBV3-1,TRBJ2-1,TGTGCCAGCAGCCAAGATATTCTAGGACCCTACAATGAGCAGTTCTTC,CASSQDILGPYNEQFF
few,.,TRBV6-6,TRBJ2-5,TGTGCCAGCAGTGACAGGAGCTGGGGGACCCAGTACTTC,CASSDRSWGTQYF
.,TRBD2,TRBV9,TRBJ2-7,TGTGCCAGCAGCGTAGGCCCGGGAGGGGCGTTGACCTACGAGCAGTACTTC,CASSVGPGGALTYEQYF
.,.,TRBV12-3/TRBV12-4,TRBJ2-1,TGTGCCAGCAGTCCCCAATCGGGAGTATCAGTCGAGCAGTTCTTC,CASSPQSGVSVEQFF
few,TRBD2,TRBV29-1,TRBJ2-7,TGCAGCGTTGAAGAGGTCGCCAGCGGGATTGCCGAGCAGTACTTC,CSVEEVASGIAEQYF